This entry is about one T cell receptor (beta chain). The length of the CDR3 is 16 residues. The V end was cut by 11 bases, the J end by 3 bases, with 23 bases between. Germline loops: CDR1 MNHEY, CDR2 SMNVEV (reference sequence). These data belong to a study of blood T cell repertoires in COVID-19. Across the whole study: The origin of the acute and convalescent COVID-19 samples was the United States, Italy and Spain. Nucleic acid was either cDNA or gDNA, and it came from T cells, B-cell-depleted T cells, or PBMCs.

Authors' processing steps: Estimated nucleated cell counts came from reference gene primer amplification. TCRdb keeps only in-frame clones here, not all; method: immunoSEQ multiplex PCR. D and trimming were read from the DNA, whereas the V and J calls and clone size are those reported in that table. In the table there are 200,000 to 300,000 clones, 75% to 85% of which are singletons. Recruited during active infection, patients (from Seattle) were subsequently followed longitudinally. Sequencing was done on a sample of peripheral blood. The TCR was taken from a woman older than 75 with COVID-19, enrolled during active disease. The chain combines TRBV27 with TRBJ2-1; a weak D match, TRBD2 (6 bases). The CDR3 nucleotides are TGTGCCTCCCGGGACGGAGGGTGGGGGAGCTACAATGAGCAGTTCTTC. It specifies CASRDGGWGSYNEQFF.